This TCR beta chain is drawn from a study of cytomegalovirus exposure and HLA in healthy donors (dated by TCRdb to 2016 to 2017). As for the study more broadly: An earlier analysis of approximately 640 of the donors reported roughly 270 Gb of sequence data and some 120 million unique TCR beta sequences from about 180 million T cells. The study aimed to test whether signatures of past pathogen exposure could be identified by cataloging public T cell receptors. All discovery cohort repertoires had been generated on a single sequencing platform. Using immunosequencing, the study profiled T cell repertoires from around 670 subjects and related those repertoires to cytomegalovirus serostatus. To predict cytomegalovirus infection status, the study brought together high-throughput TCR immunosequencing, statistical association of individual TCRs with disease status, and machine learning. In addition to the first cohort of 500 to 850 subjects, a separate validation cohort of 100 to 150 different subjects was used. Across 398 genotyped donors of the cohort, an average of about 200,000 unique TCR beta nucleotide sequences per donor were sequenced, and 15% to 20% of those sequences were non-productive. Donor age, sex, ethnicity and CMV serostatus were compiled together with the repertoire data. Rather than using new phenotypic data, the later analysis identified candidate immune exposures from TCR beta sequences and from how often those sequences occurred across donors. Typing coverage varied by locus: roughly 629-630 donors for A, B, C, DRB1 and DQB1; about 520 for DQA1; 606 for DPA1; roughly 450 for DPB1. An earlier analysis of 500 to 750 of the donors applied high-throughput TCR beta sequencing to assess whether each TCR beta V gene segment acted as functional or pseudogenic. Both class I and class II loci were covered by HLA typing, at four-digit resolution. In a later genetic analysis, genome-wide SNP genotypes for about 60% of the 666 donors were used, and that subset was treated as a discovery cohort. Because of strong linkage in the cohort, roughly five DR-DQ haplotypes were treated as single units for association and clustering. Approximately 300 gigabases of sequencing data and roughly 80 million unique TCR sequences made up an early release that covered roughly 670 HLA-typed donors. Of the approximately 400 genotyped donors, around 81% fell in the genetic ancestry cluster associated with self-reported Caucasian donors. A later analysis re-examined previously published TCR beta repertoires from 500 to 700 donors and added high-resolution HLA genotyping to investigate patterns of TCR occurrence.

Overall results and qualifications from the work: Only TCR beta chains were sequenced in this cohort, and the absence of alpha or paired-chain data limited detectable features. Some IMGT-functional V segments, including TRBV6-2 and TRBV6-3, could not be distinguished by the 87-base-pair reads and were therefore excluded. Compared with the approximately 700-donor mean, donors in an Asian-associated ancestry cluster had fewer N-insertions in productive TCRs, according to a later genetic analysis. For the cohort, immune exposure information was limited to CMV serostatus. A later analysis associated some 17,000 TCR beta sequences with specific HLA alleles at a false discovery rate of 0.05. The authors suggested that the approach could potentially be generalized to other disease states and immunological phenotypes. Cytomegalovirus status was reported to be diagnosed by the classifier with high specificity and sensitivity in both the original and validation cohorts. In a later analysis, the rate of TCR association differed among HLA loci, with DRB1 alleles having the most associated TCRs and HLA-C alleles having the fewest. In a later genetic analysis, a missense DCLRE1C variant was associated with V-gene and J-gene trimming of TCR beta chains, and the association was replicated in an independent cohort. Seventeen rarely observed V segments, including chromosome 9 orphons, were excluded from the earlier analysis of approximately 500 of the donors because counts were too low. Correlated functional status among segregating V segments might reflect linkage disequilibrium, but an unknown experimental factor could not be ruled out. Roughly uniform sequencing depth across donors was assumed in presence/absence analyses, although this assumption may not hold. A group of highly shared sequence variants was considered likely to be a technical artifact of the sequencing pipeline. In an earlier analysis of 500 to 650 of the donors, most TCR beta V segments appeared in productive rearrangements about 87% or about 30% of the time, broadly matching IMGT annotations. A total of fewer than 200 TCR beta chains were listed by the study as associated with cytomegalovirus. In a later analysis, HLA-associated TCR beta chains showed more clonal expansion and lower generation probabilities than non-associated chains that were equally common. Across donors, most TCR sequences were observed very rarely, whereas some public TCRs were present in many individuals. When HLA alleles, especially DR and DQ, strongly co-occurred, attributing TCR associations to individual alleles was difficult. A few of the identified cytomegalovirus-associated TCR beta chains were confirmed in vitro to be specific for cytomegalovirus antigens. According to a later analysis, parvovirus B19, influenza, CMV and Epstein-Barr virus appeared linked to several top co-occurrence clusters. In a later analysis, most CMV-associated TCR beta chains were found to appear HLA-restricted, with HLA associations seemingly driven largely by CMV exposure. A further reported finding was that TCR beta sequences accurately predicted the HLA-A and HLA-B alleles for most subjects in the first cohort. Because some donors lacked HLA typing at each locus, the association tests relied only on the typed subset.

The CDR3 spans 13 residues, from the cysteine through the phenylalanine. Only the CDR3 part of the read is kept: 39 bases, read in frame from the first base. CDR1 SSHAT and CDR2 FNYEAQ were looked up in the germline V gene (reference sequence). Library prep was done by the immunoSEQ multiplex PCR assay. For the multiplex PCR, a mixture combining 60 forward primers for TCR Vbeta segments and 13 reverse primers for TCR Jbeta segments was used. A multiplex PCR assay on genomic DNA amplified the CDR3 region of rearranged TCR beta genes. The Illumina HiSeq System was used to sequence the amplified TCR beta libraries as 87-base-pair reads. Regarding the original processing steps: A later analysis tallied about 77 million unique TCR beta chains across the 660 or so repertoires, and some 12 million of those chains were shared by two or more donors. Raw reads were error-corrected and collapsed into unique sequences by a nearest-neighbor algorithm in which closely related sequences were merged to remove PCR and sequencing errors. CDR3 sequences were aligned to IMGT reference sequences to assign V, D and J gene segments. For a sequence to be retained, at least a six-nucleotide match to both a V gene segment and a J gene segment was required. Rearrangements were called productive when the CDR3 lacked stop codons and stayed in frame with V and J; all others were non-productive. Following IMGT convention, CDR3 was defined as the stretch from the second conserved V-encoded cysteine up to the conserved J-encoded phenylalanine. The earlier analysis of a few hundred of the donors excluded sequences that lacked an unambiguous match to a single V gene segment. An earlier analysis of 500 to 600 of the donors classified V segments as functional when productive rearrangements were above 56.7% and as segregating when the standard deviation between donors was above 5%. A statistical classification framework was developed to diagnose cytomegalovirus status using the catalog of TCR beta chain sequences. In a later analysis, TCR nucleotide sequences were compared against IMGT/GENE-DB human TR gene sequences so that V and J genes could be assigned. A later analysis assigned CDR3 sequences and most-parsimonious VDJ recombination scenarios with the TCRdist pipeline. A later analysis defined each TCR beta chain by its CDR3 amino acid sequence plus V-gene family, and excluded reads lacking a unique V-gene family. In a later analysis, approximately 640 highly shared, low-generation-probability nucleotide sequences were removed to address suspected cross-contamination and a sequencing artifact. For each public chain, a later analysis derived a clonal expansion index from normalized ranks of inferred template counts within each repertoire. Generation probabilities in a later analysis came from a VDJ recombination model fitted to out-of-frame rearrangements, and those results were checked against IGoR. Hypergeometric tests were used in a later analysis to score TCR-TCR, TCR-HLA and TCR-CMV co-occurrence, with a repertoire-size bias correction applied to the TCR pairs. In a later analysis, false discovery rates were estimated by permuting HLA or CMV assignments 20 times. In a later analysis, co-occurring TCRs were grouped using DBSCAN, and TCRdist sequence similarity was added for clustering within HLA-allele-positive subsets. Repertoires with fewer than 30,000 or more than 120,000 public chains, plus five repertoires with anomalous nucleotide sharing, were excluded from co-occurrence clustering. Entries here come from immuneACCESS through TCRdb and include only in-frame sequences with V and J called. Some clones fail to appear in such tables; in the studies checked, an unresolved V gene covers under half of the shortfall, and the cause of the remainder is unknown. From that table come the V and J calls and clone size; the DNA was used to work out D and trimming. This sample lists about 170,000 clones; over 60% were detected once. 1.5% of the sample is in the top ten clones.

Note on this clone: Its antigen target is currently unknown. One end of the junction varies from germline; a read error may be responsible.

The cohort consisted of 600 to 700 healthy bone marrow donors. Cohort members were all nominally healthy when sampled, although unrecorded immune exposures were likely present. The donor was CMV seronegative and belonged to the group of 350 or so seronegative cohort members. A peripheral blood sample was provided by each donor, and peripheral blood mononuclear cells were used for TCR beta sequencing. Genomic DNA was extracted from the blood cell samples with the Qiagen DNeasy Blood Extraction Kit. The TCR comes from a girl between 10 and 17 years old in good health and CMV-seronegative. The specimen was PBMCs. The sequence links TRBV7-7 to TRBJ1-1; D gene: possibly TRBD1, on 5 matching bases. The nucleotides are TGTGCTAGCAGCAGACAGCCCGGAACTGAAGCTTTCTTT. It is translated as CASSRQPGTEAFF.